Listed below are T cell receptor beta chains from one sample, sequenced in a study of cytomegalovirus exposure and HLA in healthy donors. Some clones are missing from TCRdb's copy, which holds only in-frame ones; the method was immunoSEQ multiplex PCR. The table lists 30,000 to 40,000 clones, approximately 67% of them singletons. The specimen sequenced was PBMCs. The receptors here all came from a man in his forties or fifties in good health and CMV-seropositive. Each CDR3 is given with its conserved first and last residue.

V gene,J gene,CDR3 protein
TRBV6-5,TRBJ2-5,CASLSAGTGETQYF
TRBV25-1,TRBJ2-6,CASPMGGLGRANVLTF
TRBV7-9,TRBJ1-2,CASSLGPAGGGGFYGYTF
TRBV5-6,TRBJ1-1,CASSPRLGTGGLGTEAFF
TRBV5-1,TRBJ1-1,CASSLGYTSNTEAFF
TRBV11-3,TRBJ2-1,CASSSRGATSSYNEQFF
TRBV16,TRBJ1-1,CASSRLGQGPFEAFF
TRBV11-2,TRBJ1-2,CASSFAGDYGYTF
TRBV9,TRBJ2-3,CASTVGTGTQYF
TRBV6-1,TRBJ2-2,CASSAGQGSRELFF
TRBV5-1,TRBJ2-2,CASSLGASGPNTGELFF
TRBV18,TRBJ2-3,CASSPAFPQDTQYF
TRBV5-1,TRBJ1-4,CASSSGQGAVEKLFF
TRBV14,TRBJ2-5,CASSQGLAGGQETQYF